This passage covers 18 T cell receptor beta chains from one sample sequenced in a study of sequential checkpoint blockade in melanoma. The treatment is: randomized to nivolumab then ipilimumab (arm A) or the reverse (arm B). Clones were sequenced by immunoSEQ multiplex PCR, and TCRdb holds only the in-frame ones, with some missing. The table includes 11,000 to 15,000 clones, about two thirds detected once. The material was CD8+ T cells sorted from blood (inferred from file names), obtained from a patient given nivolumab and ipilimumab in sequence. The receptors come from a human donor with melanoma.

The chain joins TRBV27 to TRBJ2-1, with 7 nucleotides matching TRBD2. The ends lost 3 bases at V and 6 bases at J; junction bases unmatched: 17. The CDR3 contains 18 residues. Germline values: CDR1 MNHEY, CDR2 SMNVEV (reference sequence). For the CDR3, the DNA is TGTGCCAGCAGTTTTCTTGGGGGAGGGCCTAGTAGTGTCAATGAGCAGTTCTTC. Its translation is CASSFLGGGPSSVNEQFF.

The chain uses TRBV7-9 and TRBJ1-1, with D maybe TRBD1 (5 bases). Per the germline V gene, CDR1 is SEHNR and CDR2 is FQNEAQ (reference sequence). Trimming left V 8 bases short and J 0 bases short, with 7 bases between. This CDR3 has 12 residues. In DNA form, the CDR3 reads TGTGCCAGCGGGGGGATGAACACTGAAGCTTTCTTT. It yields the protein CASGGMNTEAFF.

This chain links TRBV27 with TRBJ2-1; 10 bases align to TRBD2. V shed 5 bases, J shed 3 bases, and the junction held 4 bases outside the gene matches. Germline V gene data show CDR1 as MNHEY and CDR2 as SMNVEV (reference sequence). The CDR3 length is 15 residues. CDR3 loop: CASSLTSGNYNEQFF. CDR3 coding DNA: TGTGCCAGCAGTCTTACTAGCGGGAACTACAATGAGCAGTTCTTC.

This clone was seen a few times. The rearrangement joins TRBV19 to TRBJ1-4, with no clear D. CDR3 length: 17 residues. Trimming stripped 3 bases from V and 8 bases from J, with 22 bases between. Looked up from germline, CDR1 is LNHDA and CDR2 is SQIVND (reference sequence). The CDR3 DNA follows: TGTGCCAGTAGTATCGGTCCCCACAAGGCCCTGCGGGAAAAACTGTTTTTT. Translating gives CASSIGPHKALREKLFF.

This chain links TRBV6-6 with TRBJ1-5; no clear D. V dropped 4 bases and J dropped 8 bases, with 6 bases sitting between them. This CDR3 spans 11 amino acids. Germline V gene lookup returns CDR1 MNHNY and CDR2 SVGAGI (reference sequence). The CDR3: CASSFGEPQHF. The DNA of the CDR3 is TGTGCCAGCAGTTTCGGGGAGCCCCAGCATTTT.

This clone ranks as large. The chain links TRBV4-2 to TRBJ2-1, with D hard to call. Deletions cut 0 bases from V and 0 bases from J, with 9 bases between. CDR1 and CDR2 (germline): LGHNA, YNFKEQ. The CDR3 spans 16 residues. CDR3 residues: CASSQDLRSSYNEQFF. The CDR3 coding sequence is TGTGCCAGCAGCCAAGATCTGAGGAGCTCCTACAATGAGCAGTTCTTC.

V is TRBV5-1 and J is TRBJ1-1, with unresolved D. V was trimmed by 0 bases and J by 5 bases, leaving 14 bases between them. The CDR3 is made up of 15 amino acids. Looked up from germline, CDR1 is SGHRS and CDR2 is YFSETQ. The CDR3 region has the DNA TGCGCCAGCAGCTTGGGGTGGGGAGGAAGGACTGAAGCTTTCTTT. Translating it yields CASSLGWGGRTEAFF.

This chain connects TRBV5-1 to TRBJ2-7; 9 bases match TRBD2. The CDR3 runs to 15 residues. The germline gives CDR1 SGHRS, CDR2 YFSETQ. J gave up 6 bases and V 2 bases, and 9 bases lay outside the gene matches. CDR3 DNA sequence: TGCGCCAGCAGCTTACGACTAGCGGAGGGTCGCGAGCAGTACTTC. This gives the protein CASSLRLAEGREQYF.

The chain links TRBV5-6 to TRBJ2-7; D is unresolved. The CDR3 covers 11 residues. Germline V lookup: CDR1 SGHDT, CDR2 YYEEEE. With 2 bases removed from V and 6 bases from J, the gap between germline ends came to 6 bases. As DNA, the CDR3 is TGTGCCAGCAGCTTTAGCCTCGAGCAGTACTTC. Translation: CASSFSLEQYF.

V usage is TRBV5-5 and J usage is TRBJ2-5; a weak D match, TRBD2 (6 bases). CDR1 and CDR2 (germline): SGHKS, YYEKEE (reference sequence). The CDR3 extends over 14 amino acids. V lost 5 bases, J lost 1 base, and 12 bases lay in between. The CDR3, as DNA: TGTGCCAGCAGGACGGACTACCTCCAAGAGACCCAGTACTTC. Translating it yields CASRTDYLQETQYF.

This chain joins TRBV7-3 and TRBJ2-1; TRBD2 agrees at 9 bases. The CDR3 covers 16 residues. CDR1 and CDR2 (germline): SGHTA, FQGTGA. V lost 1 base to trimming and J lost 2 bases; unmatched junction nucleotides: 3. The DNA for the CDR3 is TGTGCCAGCAGCTTAATCCCTAGCGGGGCCTACAATGAGCAGTTCTTC. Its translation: CASSLIPSGAYNEQFF.

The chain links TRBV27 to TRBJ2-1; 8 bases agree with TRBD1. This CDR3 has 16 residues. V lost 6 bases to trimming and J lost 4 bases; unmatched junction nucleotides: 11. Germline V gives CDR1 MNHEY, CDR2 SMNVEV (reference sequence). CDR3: CASRFQGAVGYNEQFF. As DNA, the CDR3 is TGTGCCAGCAGATTTCAGGGGGCTGTGGGGTACAATGAGCAGTTCTTC.

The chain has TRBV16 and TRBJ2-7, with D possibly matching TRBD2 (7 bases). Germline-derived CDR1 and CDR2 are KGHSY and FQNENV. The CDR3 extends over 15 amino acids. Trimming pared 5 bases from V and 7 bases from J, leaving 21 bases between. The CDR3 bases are TGTGCCAGCAGCGGGGGGCTAGCGGCTGCCGGGGAGCAGTACTTC. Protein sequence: CASSGGLAAAGEQYF.

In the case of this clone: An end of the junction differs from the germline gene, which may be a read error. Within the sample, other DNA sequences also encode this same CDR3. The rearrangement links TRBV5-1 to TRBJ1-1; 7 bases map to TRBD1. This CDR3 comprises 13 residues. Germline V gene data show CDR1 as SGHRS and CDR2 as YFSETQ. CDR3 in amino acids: CASSPGGIAEAFF. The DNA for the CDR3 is TGCGCTAGCAGCCCAGGGGGGATCGCTGAAGCTTTCTTT.

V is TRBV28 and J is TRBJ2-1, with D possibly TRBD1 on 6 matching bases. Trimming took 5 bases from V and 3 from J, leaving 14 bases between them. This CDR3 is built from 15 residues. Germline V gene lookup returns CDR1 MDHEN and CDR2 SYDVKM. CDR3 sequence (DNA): TGTGCCAGCAGTAACTCGGACAGCCGCTACAATGAGCAGTTCTTC. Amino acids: CASSNSDSRYNEQFF.

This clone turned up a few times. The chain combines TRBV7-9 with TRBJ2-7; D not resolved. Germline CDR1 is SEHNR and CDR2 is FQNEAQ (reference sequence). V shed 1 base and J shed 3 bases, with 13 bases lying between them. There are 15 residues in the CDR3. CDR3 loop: CASSLGLAQYYEQYF. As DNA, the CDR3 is TGTGCCAGCAGCTTAGGCTTGGCACAGTACTACGAGCAGTACTTC.

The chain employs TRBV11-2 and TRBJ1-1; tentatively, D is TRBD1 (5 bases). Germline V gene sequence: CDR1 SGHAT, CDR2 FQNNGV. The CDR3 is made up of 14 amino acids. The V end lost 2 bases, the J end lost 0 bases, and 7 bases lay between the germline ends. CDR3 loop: CASSLRGLNTEAFF. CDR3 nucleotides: TGTGCCAGCAGCTTAAGGGGCCTGAACACTGAAGCTTTCTTT.

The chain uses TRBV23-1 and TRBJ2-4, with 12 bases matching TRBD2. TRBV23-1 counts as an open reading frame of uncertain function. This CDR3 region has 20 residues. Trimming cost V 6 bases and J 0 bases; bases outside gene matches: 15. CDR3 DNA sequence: TGCGCCAGCAGCCAGGGCGGTTCTAGCGGGAGGGAATTAGCCAAAAACATTCAGTACTTC. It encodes CASSQGGSSGRELAKNIQYF.